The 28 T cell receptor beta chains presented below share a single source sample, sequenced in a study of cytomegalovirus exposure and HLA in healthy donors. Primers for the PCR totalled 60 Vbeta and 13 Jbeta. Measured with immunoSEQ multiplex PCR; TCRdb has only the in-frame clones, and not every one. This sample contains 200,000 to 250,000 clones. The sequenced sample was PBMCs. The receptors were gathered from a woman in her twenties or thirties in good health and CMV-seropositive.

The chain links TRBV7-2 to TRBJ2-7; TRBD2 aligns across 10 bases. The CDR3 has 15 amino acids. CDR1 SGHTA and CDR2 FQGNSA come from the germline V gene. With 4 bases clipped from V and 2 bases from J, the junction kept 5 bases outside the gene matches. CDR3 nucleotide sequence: TGTGCCAGCAGCTCCCTAGCGGGAGCCCCCTACGAGCAGTACTTC. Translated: CASSSLAGAPYEQYF.

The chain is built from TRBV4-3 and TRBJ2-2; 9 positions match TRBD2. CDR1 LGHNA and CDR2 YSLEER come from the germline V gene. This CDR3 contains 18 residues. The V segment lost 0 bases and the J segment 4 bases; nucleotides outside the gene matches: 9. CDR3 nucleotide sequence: TGCGCCAGCAGCCAAGATAGGTTTCTAGCGGGAATCACCGGGGAGCTGTTTTTT. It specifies CASSQDRFLAGITGELFF.

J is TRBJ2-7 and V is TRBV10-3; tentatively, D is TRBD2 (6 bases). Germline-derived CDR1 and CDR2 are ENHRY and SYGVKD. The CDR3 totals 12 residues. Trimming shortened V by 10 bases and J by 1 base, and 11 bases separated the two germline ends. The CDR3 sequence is CATRRGSYEQYF. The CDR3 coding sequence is TGTGCCACGCGACGGGGGTCCTACGAGCAGTACTTC.

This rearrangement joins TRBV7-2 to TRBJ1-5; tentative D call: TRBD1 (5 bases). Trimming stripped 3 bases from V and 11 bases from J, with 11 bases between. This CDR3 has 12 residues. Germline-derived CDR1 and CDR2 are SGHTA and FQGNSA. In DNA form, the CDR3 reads TGTGCCAGCAGCTTCGGGGGGACGGCCCAGCATTTT. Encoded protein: CASSFGGTAQHF.

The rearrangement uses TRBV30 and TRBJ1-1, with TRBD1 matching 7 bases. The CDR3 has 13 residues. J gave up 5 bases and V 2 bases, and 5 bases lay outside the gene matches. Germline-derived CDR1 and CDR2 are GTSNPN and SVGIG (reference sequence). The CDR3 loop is CAWSSGGRTEAFF. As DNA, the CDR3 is TGTGCCTGGAGTTCAGGGGGAAGGACTGAAGCTTTCTTT.

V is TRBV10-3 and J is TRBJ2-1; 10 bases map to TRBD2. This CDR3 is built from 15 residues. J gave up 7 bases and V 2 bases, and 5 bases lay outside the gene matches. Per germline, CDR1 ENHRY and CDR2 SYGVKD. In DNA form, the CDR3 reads TGTGCCATCAGTGAGGGTCTAGCGGGAGAGAATGAGCAGTTCTTC. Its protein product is CAISEGLAGENEQFF.

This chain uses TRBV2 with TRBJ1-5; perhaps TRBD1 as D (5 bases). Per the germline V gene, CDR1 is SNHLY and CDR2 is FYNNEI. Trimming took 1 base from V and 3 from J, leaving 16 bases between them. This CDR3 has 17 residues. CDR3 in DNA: TGTGCCAGCAGTGAAGGCCCAGGGAGGTTCGACAATCAGCCCCAGCATTTT. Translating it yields CASSEGPGRFDNQPQHF. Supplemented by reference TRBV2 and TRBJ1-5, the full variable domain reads EPEVTQTPSHQVTQMGQEVILRCVPISNHLYFYWYRQILGQKVEFLVSFYNNEISEKSEIFDDQFSVERPDGSNFTLKIRSTKLEDSAMYFCASSEGPGRFDNQPQHFGDGTRLSIL.

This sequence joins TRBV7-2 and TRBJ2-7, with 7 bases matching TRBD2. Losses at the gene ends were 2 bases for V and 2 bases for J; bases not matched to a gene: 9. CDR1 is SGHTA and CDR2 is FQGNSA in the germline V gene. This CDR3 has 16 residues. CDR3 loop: CASSLRASGYTYEQYF. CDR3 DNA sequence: TGTGCCAGCAGCTTAAGGGCTAGCGGCTACACCTACGAGCAGTACTTC.

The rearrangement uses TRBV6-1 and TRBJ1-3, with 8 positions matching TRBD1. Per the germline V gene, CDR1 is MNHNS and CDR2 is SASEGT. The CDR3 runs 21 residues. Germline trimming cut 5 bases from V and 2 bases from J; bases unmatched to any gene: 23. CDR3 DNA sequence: TGTGCCAGCAGTCAAGGACAGGGAGGTTGGGGTTCTCCGGGGCCTGGAAACACCATATATTTT. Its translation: CASSQGQGGWGSPGPGNTIYF.

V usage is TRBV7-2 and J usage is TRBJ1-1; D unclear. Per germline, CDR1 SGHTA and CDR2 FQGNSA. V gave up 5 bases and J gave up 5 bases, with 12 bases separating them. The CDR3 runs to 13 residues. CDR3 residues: CASSPGWATEAFF. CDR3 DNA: TGTGCCAGCAGCCCCGGATGGGCTACTGAAGCTTTCTTT.

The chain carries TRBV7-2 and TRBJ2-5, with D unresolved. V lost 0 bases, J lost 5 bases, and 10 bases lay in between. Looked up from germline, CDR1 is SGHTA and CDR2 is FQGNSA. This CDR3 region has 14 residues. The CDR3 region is CASSLAPHRETQYF. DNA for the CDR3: TGTGCCAGCAGCTTAGCTCCCCACCGGGAGACCCAGTACTTC.

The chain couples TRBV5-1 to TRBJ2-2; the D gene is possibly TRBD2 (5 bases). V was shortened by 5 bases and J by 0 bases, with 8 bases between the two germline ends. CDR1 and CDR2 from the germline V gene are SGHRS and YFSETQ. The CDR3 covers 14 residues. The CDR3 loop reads CASRRETNTGELFF. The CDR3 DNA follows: TGCGCCAGCAGAAGGGAGACGAACACCGGGGAGCTGTTTTTT.

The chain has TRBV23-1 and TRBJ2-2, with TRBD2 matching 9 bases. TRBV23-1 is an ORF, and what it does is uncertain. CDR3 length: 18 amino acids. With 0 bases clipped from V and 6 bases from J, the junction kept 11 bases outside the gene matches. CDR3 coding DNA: TGCGCCAGCAGTCAATCGAGGTCTGTGCGGGGGGGCGCCGGGGAGCTGTTTTTT. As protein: CASSQSRSVRGGAGELFF.

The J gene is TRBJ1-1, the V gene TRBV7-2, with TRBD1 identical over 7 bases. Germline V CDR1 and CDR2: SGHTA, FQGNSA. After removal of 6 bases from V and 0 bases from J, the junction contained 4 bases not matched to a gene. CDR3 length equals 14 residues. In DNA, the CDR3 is TGTGCCAGCAGGGTAACAGGGGTGAACACTGAAGCTTTCTTT. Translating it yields CASRVTGVNTEAFF.

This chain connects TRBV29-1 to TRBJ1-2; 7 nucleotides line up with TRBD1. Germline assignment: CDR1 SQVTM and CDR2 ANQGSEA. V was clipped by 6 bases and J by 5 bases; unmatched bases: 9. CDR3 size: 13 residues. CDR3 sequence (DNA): TGCAGCGTCGCAGGAGGGGGCGGGTATGGCTACACCTTC. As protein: CSVAGGGGYGYTF.

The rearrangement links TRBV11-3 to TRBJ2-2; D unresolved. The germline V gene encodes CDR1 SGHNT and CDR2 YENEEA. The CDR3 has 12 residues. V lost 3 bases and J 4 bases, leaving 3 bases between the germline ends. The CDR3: CASSFRTGELFF. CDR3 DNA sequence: TGTGCCAGCAGCTTCCGCACCGGGGAGCTGTTTTTT.

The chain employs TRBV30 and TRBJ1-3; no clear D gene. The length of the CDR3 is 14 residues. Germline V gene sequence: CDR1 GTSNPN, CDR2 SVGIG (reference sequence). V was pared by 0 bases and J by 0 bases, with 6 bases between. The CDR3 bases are TGTGCCTGGAGTGTTAATTACTCTGGAAACACCATATATTTT. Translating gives CAWSVNYSGNTIYF. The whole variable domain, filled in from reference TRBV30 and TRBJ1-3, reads SQTIHQWPATLVQPVGSPLSLECTVEGTSNPNLYWYRQAAGRGLQLLFYSVGIGQISSEVPQNLSASRPQDRQFILSSKKLLLSDSGFYLCAWSVNYSGNTIYFGEGSWLTVV.

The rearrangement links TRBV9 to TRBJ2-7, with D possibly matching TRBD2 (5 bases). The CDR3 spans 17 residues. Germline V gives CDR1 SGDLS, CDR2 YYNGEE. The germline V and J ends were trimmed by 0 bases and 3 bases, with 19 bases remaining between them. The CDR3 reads CASSVGLGLLEGYEQYF. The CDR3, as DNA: TGTGCCAGCAGCGTAGGGCTAGGACTCTTAGAAGGCTACGAGCAGTACTTC. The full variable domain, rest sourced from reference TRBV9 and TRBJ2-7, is DSGVTQTPKHLITATGQRVTLRCSPRSGDLSVYWYQQSLDQGLQFLIQYYNGEERAKGNILERFSAQQFPDLHSELNLSSLELGDSALYFCASSVGLGLLEGYEQYFGPGTRLTVT.

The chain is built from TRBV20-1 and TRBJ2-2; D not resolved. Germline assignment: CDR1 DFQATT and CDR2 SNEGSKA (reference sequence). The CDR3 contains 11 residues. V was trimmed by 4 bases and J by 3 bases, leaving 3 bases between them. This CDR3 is CSATDTGELFF. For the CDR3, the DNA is TGCAGTGCTACCGACACCGGGGAGCTGTTTTTT.

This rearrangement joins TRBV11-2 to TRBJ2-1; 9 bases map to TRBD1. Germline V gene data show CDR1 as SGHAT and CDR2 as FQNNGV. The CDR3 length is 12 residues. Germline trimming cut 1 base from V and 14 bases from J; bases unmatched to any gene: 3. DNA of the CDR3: TGTGCCAGCAGCTTAGGAGGGGACAGGGAGTTCTTC. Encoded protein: CASSLGGDREFF.

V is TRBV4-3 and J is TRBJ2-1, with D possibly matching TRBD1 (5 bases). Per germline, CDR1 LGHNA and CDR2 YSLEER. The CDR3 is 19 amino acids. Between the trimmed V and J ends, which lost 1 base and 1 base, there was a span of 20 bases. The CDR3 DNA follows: TGCGCCAGCAGCCAAGGGGGTAGCCAGGGTATAATTTCCTACAATGAGCAGTTCTTC. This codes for CASSQGGSQGIISYNEQFF.

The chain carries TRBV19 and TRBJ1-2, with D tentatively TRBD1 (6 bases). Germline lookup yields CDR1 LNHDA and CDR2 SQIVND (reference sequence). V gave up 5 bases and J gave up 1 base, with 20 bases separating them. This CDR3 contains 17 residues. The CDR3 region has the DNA TGTGCCAGTAGTGAGATAAGCGGGACATACGATAACTATGGCTACACCTTC. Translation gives CASSEISGTYDNYGYTF. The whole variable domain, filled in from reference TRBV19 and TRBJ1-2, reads DGGITQSPKYLFRKEGQNVTLSCEQNLNHDAMYWYRQDPGQGLRLIYYSQIVNDFQKGDIAEGYSVSREKKESFPLTVTSAQKNPTAFYLCASSEISGTYDNYGYTFGSGTRLTVV.

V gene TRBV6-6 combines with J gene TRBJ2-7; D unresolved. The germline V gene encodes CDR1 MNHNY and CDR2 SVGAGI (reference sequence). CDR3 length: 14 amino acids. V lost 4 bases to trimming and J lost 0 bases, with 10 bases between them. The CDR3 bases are TGTGCCAGCAGTTTTTCAGGAATCTCCTACGAGCAGTACTTC. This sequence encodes CASSFSGISYEQYF.

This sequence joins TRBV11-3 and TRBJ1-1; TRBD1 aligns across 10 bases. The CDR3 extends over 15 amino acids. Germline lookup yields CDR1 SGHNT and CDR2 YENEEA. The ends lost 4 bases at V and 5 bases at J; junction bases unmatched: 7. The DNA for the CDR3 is TGTGCCAGCAGCTCGGGACAGGGGAGGAGGACTGAAGCTTTCTTT. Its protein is CASSSGQGRRTEAFF.

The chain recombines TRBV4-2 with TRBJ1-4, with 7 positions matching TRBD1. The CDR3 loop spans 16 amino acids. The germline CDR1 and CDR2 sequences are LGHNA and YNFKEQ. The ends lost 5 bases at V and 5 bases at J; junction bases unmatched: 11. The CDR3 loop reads CASSLAGTAKNEKLFF. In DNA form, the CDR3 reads TGTGCCAGCAGCTTAGCAGGGACAGCGAAAAATGAAAAACTGTTTTTT.

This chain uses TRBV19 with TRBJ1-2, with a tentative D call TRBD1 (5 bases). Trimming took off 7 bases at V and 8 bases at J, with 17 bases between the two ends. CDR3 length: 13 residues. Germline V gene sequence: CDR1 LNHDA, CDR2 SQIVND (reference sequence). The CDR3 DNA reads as TGTGCCAGTACCCGGGCCAACTGGGGCGGCTACACCTTC. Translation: CASTRANWGGYTF.

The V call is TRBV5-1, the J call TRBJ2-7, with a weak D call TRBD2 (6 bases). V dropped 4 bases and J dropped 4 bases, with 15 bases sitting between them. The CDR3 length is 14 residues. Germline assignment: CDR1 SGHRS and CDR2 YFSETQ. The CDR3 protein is CASSLSFSGYEQYF. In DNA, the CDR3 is TGCGCCAGCAGCCTTTCGTTTAGCGGATACGAGCAGTACTTC.

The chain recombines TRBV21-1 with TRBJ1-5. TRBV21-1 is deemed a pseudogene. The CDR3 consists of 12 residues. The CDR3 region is CASGPIGGAQHF. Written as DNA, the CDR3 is TGTGCCAGCGGACCCATAGGAGGGGCCCAGCATTTT.